The source of this T cell receptor beta chain is a study of blood T cell repertoires in COVID-19. Libraries were prepared by immunoSEQ multiplex PCR; TCRdb keeps only in-frame clonotypes and omits some of them. Found here are more than 65,000 clones, over 80% of them singletons; the top ten hold around 5.3%. Trimming took off 4 bases at V and 0 bases at J, with 9 bases between the two ends. CDR3 length equals 15 residues. Per germline, CDR1 KGHSH and CDR2 LQKENI. The sample consisted of peripheral blood. This clonotype was sampled from a man in his sixties with active or convalescent COVID-19. The chain couples TRBV18 to TRBJ2-2, with D hard to call. The CDR3 loop reads CASSLRQANTGELFF. CDR3 nucleotides: TGTGCCAGCTCACTCCGGCAGGCGAACACCGGGGAGCTGTTTTTT.